This T cell receptor beta chain was obtained from a study of CD8+ T cells in alopecia areata. Study background: Tofacitinib administration persisted for 6 to 18 months, succeeded by 6 months off drug.

Peripheral blood and lesional scalp punch biopsies were taken from alopecia areata patients. RNA was isolated and reverse transcribed to cDNA, the sequencing template. The method was immunoSEQ multiplex PCR; TCRdb's version includes in-frame clones alone and lacks a portion of them. The sample yields some 130,000 clones, roughly three fifths seen once. V was clipped by 0 bases and J by 5 bases, with 7 bases between them. CDR3 length: 12 residues. Germline assignment: CDR1 GTSNPN and CDR2 SVGIG (reference sequence). Sample: CD4+ T cells sorted from blood, taken at week 0. This receptor was identified in a human donor with alopecia areata. The rearrangement uses TRBV30 and TRBJ2-5; D is unresolved. CDR3 sequence reads: CAWSVSLETQYF. The CDR3, as DNA: TGTGCCTGGAGTGTAAGCCTCGAGACCCAGTACTTC.